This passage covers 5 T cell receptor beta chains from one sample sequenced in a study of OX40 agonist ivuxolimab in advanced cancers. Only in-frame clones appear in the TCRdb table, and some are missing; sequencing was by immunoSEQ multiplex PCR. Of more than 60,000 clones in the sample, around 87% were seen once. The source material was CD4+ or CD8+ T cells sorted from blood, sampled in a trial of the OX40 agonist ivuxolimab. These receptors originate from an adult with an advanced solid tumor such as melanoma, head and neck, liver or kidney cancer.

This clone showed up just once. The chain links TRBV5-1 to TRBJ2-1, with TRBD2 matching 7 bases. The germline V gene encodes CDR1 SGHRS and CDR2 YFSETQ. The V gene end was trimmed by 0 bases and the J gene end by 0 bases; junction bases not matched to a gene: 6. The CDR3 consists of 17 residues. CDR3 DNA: TGCGCCAGCAGCTTGGTGGTAGCGGGCATCTCCTACAATGAGCAGTTCTTC. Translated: CASSLVVAGISYNEQFF.

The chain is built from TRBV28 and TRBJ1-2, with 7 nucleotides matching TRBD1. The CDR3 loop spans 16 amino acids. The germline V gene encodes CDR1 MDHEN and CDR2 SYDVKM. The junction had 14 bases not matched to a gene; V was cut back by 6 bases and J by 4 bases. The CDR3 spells CASRGAGQTIFYGYTF. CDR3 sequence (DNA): TGTGCCAGCAGAGGCGCGGGACAGACGATCTTCTATGGCTACACCTTC.

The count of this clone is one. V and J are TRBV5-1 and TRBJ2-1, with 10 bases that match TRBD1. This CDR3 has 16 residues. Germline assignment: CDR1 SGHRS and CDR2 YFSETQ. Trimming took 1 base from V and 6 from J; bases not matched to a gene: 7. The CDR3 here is CASSLLPRTGGNEQFF. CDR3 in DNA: TGCGCCAGCAGCTTGTTACCCAGGACAGGGGGCAATGAGCAGTTCTTC.

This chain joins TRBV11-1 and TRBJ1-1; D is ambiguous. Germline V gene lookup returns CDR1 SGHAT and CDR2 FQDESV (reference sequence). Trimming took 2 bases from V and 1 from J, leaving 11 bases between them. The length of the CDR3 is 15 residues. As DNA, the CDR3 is TGTGCCAGCAGCTTAAATAGTCTCCCGAACACTGAAGCTTTCTTT. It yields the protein CASSLNSLPNTEAFF.

CDR3 amino acids: CASSAGQTNQPQHF. In DNA, the CDR3 is TGTGCCAGCAGCGCGGGACAGACTAATCAGCCCCAGCATTTT. The rearrangement links TRBV9 to TRBJ1-5, with 7 bases identical to TRBD1. In germline, CDR1 is SGDLS, CDR2 YYNGEE. V dropped 3 bases and J dropped 4; count of bases not matched to a gene: 4. This CDR3 is built from 14 residues. Complete variable domain (other parts from reference TRBV9 and TRBJ1-5): DSGVTQTPKHLITATGQRVTLRCSPRSGDLSVYWYQQSLDQGLQFLIQYYNGEERAKGNILERFSAQQFPDLHSELNLSSLELGDSALYFCASSAGQTNQPQHFGDGTRLSIL.